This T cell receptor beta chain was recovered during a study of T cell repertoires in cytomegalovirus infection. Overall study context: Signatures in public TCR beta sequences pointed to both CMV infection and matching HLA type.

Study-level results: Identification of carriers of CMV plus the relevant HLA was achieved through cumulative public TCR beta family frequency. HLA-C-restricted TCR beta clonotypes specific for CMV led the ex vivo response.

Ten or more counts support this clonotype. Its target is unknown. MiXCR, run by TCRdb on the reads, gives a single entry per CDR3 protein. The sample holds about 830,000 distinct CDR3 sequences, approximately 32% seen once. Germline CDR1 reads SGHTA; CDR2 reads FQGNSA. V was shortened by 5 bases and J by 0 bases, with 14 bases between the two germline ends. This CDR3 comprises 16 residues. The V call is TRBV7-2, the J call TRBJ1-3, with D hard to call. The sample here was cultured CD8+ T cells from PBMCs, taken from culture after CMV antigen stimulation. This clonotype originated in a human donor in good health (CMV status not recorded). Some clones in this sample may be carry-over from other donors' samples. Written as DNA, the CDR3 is TGTGCCAGCAGCCTACAAACTCCAAGCTCTGGAAACACCATATATTTT. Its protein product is CASSLQTPSSGNTIYF.